The 18 T cell receptor beta chains reported below all come from one sample, sequenced in a study of blood T cell repertoires in COVID-19 (dated by TCRdb to the early 2020s). The library came from the immunoSEQ multiplex PCR assay. Here the immuneACCESS table is served through TCRdb, limited to in-frame sequences with V and J called. Missing clones are a known gap in these copies; in checked studies unresolved V genes cover under half, and the rest lacks a known reason. Counted in this sample were about 280,000 clones; roughly 86% of them appeared once. The ten largest clones capture approximately 8.2% of the sample. Sample: peripheral blood. All receptors come from a man aged 35 to 55 with active or convalescent COVID-19.

The chain has TRBV5-1 and TRBJ1-2, with 9 bases fitting TRBD1. The CDR3 is 17 residues long. V lost 5 bases to trimming and J lost 1 base; unmatched junction nucleotides: 12. Germline V gene sequence: CDR1 SGHRS, CDR2 YFSETQ. This chain's CDR3 is CASSMEGQGSNNYGYTF. CDR3 nucleotide sequence: TGCGCCAGCAGTATGGAGGGACAGGGATCTAATAACTATGGCTACACCTTC. The whole variable domain, filled in from reference TRBV5-1 and TRBJ1-2, reads KAGVTQTPRYLIKTRGQQVTLSCSPISGHRSVSWYQQTPGQGLQFLFEYFSETQRNKGNFPGRFSGRQFSNSRSEMNVSTLELGDSALYLCASSMEGQGSNNYGYTFGSGTRLTVV.

The chain carries TRBV12-3 or TRBV12-4 and TRBJ2-4, with D perhaps matching TRBD2 (6 bases). Trimming pared 8 bases from V and 7 bases from J, leaving 12 bases between. This CDR3 has 12 amino acids. CDR3: CASGEERNIQYF. In nucleotides, the CDR3 is TGTGCCAGCGGGGAGGAGAGGAACATTCAGTACTTC.

The J gene is TRBJ2-1, the V gene TRBV11-1; TRBD1 aligns across 7 bases. Germline V gives CDR1 SGHAT, CDR2 FQDESV (reference sequence). This CDR3 contains 15 residues. With V trimmed by 5 bases and J by 5 bases, 9 bases remained unmatched. The CDR3 loop reads CASSLSGTENNEQFF. CDR3 DNA: TGTGCCAGCAGCCTCTCCGGGACAGAGAACAATGAGCAGTTCTTC.

The rearrangement uses TRBV28 and TRBJ1-1; tentatively, D is TRBD1 (5 bases). The V gene's germline CDR1 is MDHEN and CDR2 SYDVKM. CDR3 length equals 13 residues. Trimming pared 6 bases from V and 3 bases from J, leaving 11 bases between. The CDR3 loop reads CASRQRGYTEAFF. CDR3 sequence (DNA): TGTGCCAGCAGACAAAGGGGATACACTGAAGCTTTCTTT.

The chain combines TRBV7-8 with TRBJ2-7, with a weak D call TRBD2 (6 bases). CDR3 size: 14 residues. The germline gives CDR1 SGHVS, CDR2 FQNEAQ. V was trimmed by 2 bases and J by 5 bases, leaving 13 bases between them. CDR3 DNA: TGTGCCAGCAGCTTAAGGGCGGGAACCAACGAGCAGTACTTC. As protein: CASSLRAGTNEQYF.

V gene TRBV6-5 combines with J gene TRBJ2-1; 9 bases line up with TRBD1. Losses at the gene ends were 6 bases for V and 3 bases for J; bases not matched to a gene: 6. This CDR3 comprises 15 residues. The V gene's germline CDR1 is MNHEY and CDR2 SVGAGI. CDR3 residues: CASRPGQGRYNEQFF. CDR3 sequence (DNA): TGTGCCAGCAGGCCGGGACAGGGTCGCTACAATGAGCAGTTCTTC.

The CDR3 bases are TGTGCCAGCACTAGACTAGCGGGGGGTCAAGAGACCCAGTACTTC. Its protein is CASTRLAGGQETQYF. The rearrangement links TRBV2 to TRBJ2-5; TRBD2 matches 13 bases. CDR1 is SNHLY, CDR2 FYNNEI, per germline. V shed 7 bases and J 2 bases; nucleotides not matched to a gene: 4. CDR3 length equals 15 residues.

There are a few counts of this clone. V is TRBV5-6 and J is TRBJ1-4; 9 bases fit TRBD1. Germline-derived CDR1 and CDR2 are SGHDT and YYEEEE. V dropped 2 bases and J dropped 8; count of bases not matched to a gene: 4. CDR3 length: 14 amino acids. The DNA of the CDR3 is TGTGCCAGCAGCTTACAGGGGGCAGGAGAAAAACTGTTTTTT. As protein: CASSLQGAGEKLFF. Full variable domain (outside the CDR3, taken from reference TRBV5-6 and TRBJ1-4): DAGVTQSPTHLIKTRGQQVTLRCSPKSGHDTVSWYQQALGQGPQFIFQYYEEEERQRGNFPDRFSGHQFPNYSSELNVNALLLGDSALYLCASSLQGAGEKLFFGSGTQLSVL.

V gene TRBV14 combines with J gene TRBJ1-5; tentatively, D is TRBD1 (6 bases). Germline V gene data show CDR1 as SGHDN and CDR2 as FVKESK. V lost 4 bases and J 1 base, leaving 17 bases between the germline ends. The CDR3 runs 17 residues. Written as DNA, the CDR3 is TGTGCCAGCAGCCGCATCCCGACAGGCCTAAGCAATCAGCCCCAGCATTTT. Its translation: CASSRIPTGLSNQPQHF.

CDR3 residues: CASSLRGTSLLGDTQYF. The CDR3 bases are TGTGCCAGCAGTCTTAGGGGGACCTCACTTCTTGGCGATACGCAGTATTTT. The chain joins TRBV28 to TRBJ2-3; a possible D gene is TRBD1 (6 bases). V gave up 5 bases and J gave up 6 bases, with 24 bases separating them. Germline loops: CDR1 MDHEN, CDR2 SYDVKM. There are 17 residues in the CDR3.

The V call is TRBV29-1, the J call TRBJ2-5; 12 nucleotides line up with TRBD1. Losses at the gene ends were 6 bases for V and 5 bases for J; bases not matched to a gene: 10. The CDR3 is made up of 15 amino acids. The germline gives CDR1 SQVTM, CDR2 ANQGSEA. The CDR3 loop is CSVNPGQGAGETQYF. Here the CDR3 DNA reads TGCAGCGTCAACCCGGGACAGGGGGCAGGGGAGACCCAGTACTTC.

This sequence joins TRBV15 and TRBJ1-2; TRBD1 is a possible D gene (6 bases). CDR1 LNHNV and CDR2 YYDKDF come from the germline V gene (reference sequence). The CDR3 contains 14 residues. Trimming removed 4 bases at V and 4 bases at J, with 13 bases between. The CDR3 spells CATSTGQSFYGYTF. CDR3 sequence (DNA): TGTGCCACCAGCACAGGACAGTCTTTCTATGGCTACACCTTC. The full variable domain, rest sourced from reference TRBV15 and TRBJ1-2, is DAMVIQNPRYQVTQFGKPVTLSCSQTLNHNVMYWYQQKSSQAPKLLFHYYDKDFNNEADTPDNFQSRRPNTSFCFLDIRSPGLGDTAMYLCATSTGQSFYGYTFGSGTRLTVV.

The genes are TRBV20-1 and TRBJ1-6; D is ambiguous. The CDR3 is made up of 11 amino acids. Germline V gene data show CDR1 as DFQATT and CDR2 as SNEGSKA (reference sequence). The V end was cut by 0 bases, the J end by 14 bases, with 8 bases between. The CDR3 region has the DNA TGCAGTGCTAGAGATGGGCCGACCCTCCACTTT. Translating gives CSARDGPTLHF.

The CDR3 coding sequence is TGTGCCAGCAGTTACTCGAGACTCTACAATGAGCAGTTCTTC. Amino acids: CASSYSRLYNEQFF. This chain links TRBV6-5 with TRBJ2-1; D is unclear. The CDR3 has 14 amino acids. CDR1 and CDR2 (germline): MNHEY, SVGAGI. With 0 bases removed from V and 3 bases from J, the gap between germline ends came to 6 bases.

The chain links TRBV24-1 to TRBJ1-2; D might be TRBD1 (5 bases). V gave up 4 bases and J gave up 6 bases, with 8 bases separating them. In germline, CDR1 is KGHDR, CDR2 SFDVKD. The length of the CDR3 is 12 residues. CDR3 coding DNA: TGTGCCACCAGTGAGCAACAGGATGGCTACACCTTC. This encodes CATSEQQDGYTF.

V gene TRBV2 combines with J gene TRBJ1-4; TRBD1 matches 8 bases. Trimming at V came to 8 bases and at J to 4 bases, leaving 6 bases not matched to a gene. This CDR3 is 14 amino acids long. Germline V gives CDR1 SNHLY, CDR2 FYNNEI. CDR3 nucleotides: TGTGCCAGCCAGGACAGGGCCGTTAATGAAAAACTGTTTTTT. Protein: CASQDRAVNEKLFF.

The chain has TRBV27 and TRBJ2-6; 7 bases align to TRBD1. With V trimmed by 5 bases and J by 6 bases, 13 bases remained unmatched. CDR1 and CDR2 from the germline V gene are MNHEY and SMNVEV (reference sequence). CDR3 size: 17 residues. The CDR3 loop reads CASSPRTGLASANVLTF. As DNA, the CDR3 is TGTGCCAGCAGTCCGCGGACAGGACTTGCATCGGCCAACGTCCTGACTTTC.

CDR3 in DNA: TGTGCCACCAGTGCGGGGGTAGAGACCCAGTACTTC. Translating it yields CATSAGVETQYF. V and J are TRBV24-1 and TRBJ2-5; a weak D match, TRBD2 (6 bases). Germline CDR1 is KGHDR and CDR2 is SFDVKD. V was cut by 5 bases and J by 4 bases, with 7 bases left in between. This CDR3 is 12 amino acids long.